The 28 T cell receptor beta chains presented below share a single source sample, sequenced in a study of response to subunit inactivated influenza vaccine. TCRdb reprocessed the RT-PCR reads via MiXCR and lists one record per CDR3 protein. The sample lists approximately 300,000 distinct CDR3 sequences; about 20% were seen once. The sample here was PBMCs from blood, taken around 22 months after vaccination. The receptors come from a man aged 45 to 75 who received an inactivated influenza vaccine.

The chain has TRBV10-2 and TRBJ1-2, with TRBD1 matching 9 bases. J gave up 3 bases and V 6 bases, and 5 bases lay outside the gene matches. The CDR3 is 14 residues long. CDR1 and CDR2 from the germline V gene are WSHSY and SAAADI. The CDR3 spells CASRPDRGDYGYTF. The CDR3 DNA reads as TGCGCCAGCAGGCCGGACAGGGGAGACTATGGCTACACCTTC.

J is TRBJ1-5 and V is TRBV7-8; the match to TRBD1 covers 8 bases. The CDR3 loop spans 16 amino acids. V dropped 5 bases and J dropped 2; count of bases not matched to a gene: 8. Germline CDR1 reads SGHVS; CDR2 reads FQNEAQ. The chain's CDR3 is CASSNNRGTRNQPQHF. The CDR3 DNA is TGTGCCAGCAGCAACAACAGGGGGACACGCAATCAGCCCCAGCATTTT.

The V gene is TRBV3-1, the J gene TRBJ2-7, with a weak D call TRBD2 (6 bases). With 4 bases removed from V and 1 base from J, the gap between germline ends came to 11 bases. This CDR3 spans 14 amino acids. CDR1 and CDR2 (germline): LGHDT, YNNKEL (reference sequence). The CDR3 DNA is TGTGCCAGCAGCCCTATCGGGGGTTCCTACGAGCAGTACTTC. It encodes CASSPIGGSYEQYF.

Regarding this clonotype: Just one base apart from a much larger clone, this may be a read error. The chain has TRBV12-3 or TRBV12-4 and TRBJ1-1; a weak D match, TRBD1 (5 bases). This CDR3 has 14 amino acids. V lost 5 bases, J lost 2 bases, and 12 bases lay in between. The chain's CDR3 is CASSPTAINTEAFF. DNA for the CDR3: TGTGCCAGCAGTCCGACAGCCATTAACACTGAAGCTTTCTTT.

The chain links TRBV12-3 or TRBV12-4 to TRBJ1-1; 8 bases align to TRBD1. V shed 5 bases and J 4 bases; nucleotides not matched to a gene: 9. The CDR3 is made up of 15 amino acids. The CDR3 bases are TGTGCCAGCAGTCCCAACAGGGGGAGGGGCACTGAAGCTTTCTTT. The encoded protein is CASSPNRGRGTEAFF.

This clonotype was counted ten times or more. The rearrangement joins TRBV7-9 to TRBJ1-2, with 7 bases fitting TRBD1. V was clipped by 2 bases and J by 5 bases; unmatched bases: 8. This CDR3 has 15 residues. Germline CDR1 reads SEHNR; CDR2 reads FQNEAQ (reference sequence). The CDR3 DNA reads TGTGCCAGCAGCTTAACCGGGACAGCGGGATATGGCTACACCTTC. It codes for CASSLTGTAGYGYTF.

The chain employs TRBV15 and TRBJ2-3, with 8 bases identical to TRBD2. Germline assignment: CDR1 LNHNV and CDR2 YYDKDF (reference sequence). With V trimmed by 4 bases and J by 7 bases, 4 bases remained unmatched. The CDR3 runs to 13 residues. CDR3 DNA sequence: TGTGCCACCAGCACCTTAGCGGGAAATACGCAGTATTTT. It is translated as CATSTLAGNTQYF.

This clonotype was picked up many times. This chain joins TRBV5-1 and TRBJ1-5; no clear D gene. The CDR3 runs to 13 residues. Germline V gives CDR1 SGHRS, CDR2 YFSETQ. The germline V and J ends were trimmed by 2 bases and 3 bases, with 6 bases remaining between them. The CDR3 loop is CASSFDTNQPQHF. The DNA of the CDR3 is TGCGCCAGCAGCTTTGATACCAATCAGCCCCAGCATTTT.

This clonotype was counted a few times. The chain is built from TRBV10-3 and TRBJ1-5; D possibly corresponds to TRBD1 (5 bases). Germline CDR1 and CDR2: ENHRY and SYGVKD. CDR3 size: 16 residues. The ends were cut back, 0 bases at V and 1 base at J, with 10 bases in the middle. The CDR3 protein is CAISESRGISNQPQHF. CDR3 bases: TGTGCCATCAGTGAGTCAAGGGGTATAAGCAATCAGCCCCAGCATTTT.

This clonotype was seen once. The chain uses TRBV12-5 and TRBJ2-3, with 8 positions matching TRBD2. This CDR3 has 16 residues. Germline V CDR1 and CDR2: LGHNT, FRNRAP. V gave up 3 bases and J gave up 2 bases; unmatched junction bases: 7. CDR3 loop: CASGFFRGGFTDTQYF. The CDR3, as DNA: TGTGCTAGTGGTTTTTTTCGGGGGGGTTTCACAGATACGCAGTATTTT.

As to this clonotype: No conserved phenylalanine or tryptophan is present at the end of the CDR3, so a read error is the likely explanation. V and J are TRBV20-1 and TRBJ1-1; no clear D gene. This CDR3 is 10 amino acids long. In germline, CDR1 is DFQATT, CDR2 SNEGSKA (reference sequence). The V and J ends lost 3 bases and 3 bases respectively, with 2 bases between them. Written as DNA, the CDR3 is TGCAGTGCTAGCCACACTGAAGCTTTCTCT. Translation gives CSASHTEAFS.

The sample holds one count of this clonotype. This rearrangement joins TRBV19 to TRBJ1-1, with 10 bases aligning to TRBD1. CDR1 and CDR2 from the germline V gene are LNHDA and SQIVND (reference sequence). Germline trimming cut 6 bases from V and 5 bases from J; bases unmatched to any gene: 6. CDR3 length equals 14 residues. The DNA for the CDR3 is TGTGCCAGTAGGATCGGACAGGGGGGAACTGAAGCTTTCTTT. It translates to CASRIGQGGTEAFF.

This CDR3 reads CASSLKGARGNTIYF. CDR3 DNA sequence: TGTGCCAGCAGCTTAAAGGGGGCAAGGGGAAACACCATATATTTT. The chain has TRBV7-9 and TRBJ1-3; 7 positions agree with TRBD1. CDR1 is SEHNR and CDR2 is FQNEAQ in the germline V gene (reference sequence). CDR3 size: 15 residues. The ends lost 2 bases at V and 4 bases at J; junction bases unmatched: 5. The whole variable domain, filled in from reference TRBV7-9 and TRBJ1-3, reads DTGVSQNPRHKITKRGQNVTFRCDPISEHNRLYWYRQTLGQGPEFLTYFQNEAQLEKSRLLSDRFSAERPKGSFSTLEIQRTEQGDSAMYLCASSLKGARGNTIYFGEGSWLTVV.

The rearrangement joins TRBV6-2 or TRBV6-3 to TRBJ1-6, with a tentative D call TRBD1 (5 bases). This CDR3 contains 15 residues. The V gene's germline CDR1 is MNHEY and CDR2 SVGEGT. V was clipped by 8 bases and J by 9 bases, with 20 bases between them. CDR3 DNA sequence: TGTGCCAGCTCAACTGGGGCCTACTACTCTTCACCCCTCCACTTT. Translating it yields CASSTGAYYSSPLHF.

V is TRBV28 and J is TRBJ2-2; D gene uncertain. The CDR3 covers 15 residues. Germline V gives CDR1 MDHEN, CDR2 SYDVKM. V shed 3 bases and J shed 3 bases, with 11 bases lying between them. CDR3 loop: CASSFQDRYTGELFF. The CDR3 coding sequence is TGTGCCAGCAGTTTCCAGGACCGATACACCGGGGAGCTGTTTTTT. The entire variable domain, with the rest obtained from reference TRBV28 and TRBJ2-2, is as follows: DVKVTQSSRYLVKRTGEKVFLECVQDMDHENMFWYRQDPGLGLRLIYFSYDVKMKEKGDIPEGYSVSREKKERFSLILESASTNQTSMYLCASSFQDRYTGELFFGEGSRLTVL.

Only one count was recorded for this clonotype. The chain links TRBV7-2 to TRBJ2-1; possibly TRBD2 for D (6 bases). The CDR3 sequence is 15 residues long. Germline V gene lookup returns CDR1 SGHTA and CDR2 FQGNSA. With 7 bases removed from V and 2 bases from J, the gap between germline ends came to 15 bases. The CDR3 DNA sequence: TGTGCCAGCAACATTCAGGGACTGACCTACAATGAGCAGTTCTTC. Amino acid sequence: CASNIQGLTYNEQFF.

This clonotype was counted a few times. V gene TRBV4-2 combines with J gene TRBJ2-1, with D maybe TRBD2 (7 bases). The germline V gene encodes CDR1 LGHNA and CDR2 YNFKEQ. V was cut by 4 bases and J by 9 bases, with 16 bases left in between. This CDR3 has 14 residues. The CDR3 DNA reads as TGTGCCAGCAGCCGGGGGCGGGAGTATCGTGAGCAGTTCTTC. This gives the protein CASSRGREYREQFF.

This clonotype has just a few counts. The chain combines TRBV3-1 with TRBJ1-2, with TRBD1 as a possible D gene (5 bases). The CDR3 has 15 residues. Germline assignment: CDR1 LGHDT and CDR2 YNNKEL (reference sequence). The ends were cut back, 4 bases at V and 4 bases at J, with 16 bases in the middle. CDR3 in amino acids: CASSRSIGGIYGYTF. The CDR3 DNA sequence: TGTGCCAGCAGCCGCTCGATCGGGGGGATCTATGGCTACACCTTC.

V gene TRBV7-8 combines with J gene TRBJ2-1; the D gene is possibly TRBD1 (6 bases). The germline V and J ends were trimmed by 3 bases and 9 bases, with 21 bases remaining between them. CDR1 and CDR2 from the germline V gene are SGHVS and FQNEAQ. The CDR3 has 16 residues. The CDR3, as DNA: TGTGCCAGCAGCTTGGGTCGGGACATAAGAAGCACTGAGCAGTTCTTC. Translating it yields CASSLGRDIRSTEQFF.

J is TRBJ2-7 and V is TRBV29-1; 10 nucleotides agree with TRBD1. The germline V gene has CDR1 SQVTM and CDR2 ANQGSEA. After removal of 6 bases from V and 4 bases from J, the junction contained 6 bases not matched to a gene. The CDR3 totals 13 residues. The CDR3 is CSVGQGVGYEQYF. In DNA form, the CDR3 reads TGCAGCGTCGGACAGGGGGTCGGTTACGAGCAGTACTTC.

This clonotype was observed many times. V gene TRBV5-1 combines with J gene TRBJ1-3; 8 positions match TRBD1. Trimming took 4 bases from V and 4 from J; bases not matched to a gene: 7. This CDR3 is 15 amino acids long. Germline V lookup: CDR1 SGHRS, CDR2 YFSETQ. CDR3 sequence reads: CASSAQGARGNTIYF. The CDR3 DNA reads as TGCGCCAGCAGCGCCCAGGGGGCGCGGGGAAACACCATATATTTT.

This clonotype was counted a few times. This CDR3 reads CASSEWRDHGTNEKLFF. CDR3 nucleotide sequence: TGTGCCAGCAGTGAATGGAGAGACCACGGAACTAATGAAAAACTGTTTTTT. The chain couples TRBV25-1 to TRBJ1-4; no definite D call. Germline V gene lookup returns CDR1 MGHDK and CDR2 SYGVNS. Trimming removed 1 base from V and 1 base from J, with 13 bases in between. The CDR3 totals 17 residues. Supplemented by reference TRBV25-1 and TRBJ1-4, the full variable domain reads EADIYQTPRYLVIGTGKKITLECSQTMGHDKMYWYQQDPGMELHLIHYSYGVNSTEKGDLSSESTVSRIRTEHFPLTLESARPSHTSQYLCASSEWRDHGTNEKLFFGSGTQLSVL.

The chain joins TRBV7-8 to TRBJ1-5, with D perhaps matching TRBD1 (5 bases). The CDR3 has 15 amino acids. V was pared by 2 bases and J by 7 bases, with 15 bases between. Looked up from germline, CDR1 is SGHVS and CDR2 is FQNEAQ. The CDR3 loop reads CASSLSSGTKQPQHF. The CDR3 nucleotides read TGTGCCAGCAGCTTAAGTTCTGGGACGAAGCAGCCCCAGCATTTT. The whole variable domain, filled in from reference TRBV7-8 and TRBJ1-5, reads GAGVSQSPRYKVAKRGQDVALRCDPISGHVSLFWYQQALGQGPEFLTYFQNEAQLDKSGLPSDRFFAERPEGSVSTLKIQRTQQEDSAVYLCASSLSSGTKQPQHFGDGTRLSIL.

Only a few counts were recorded for this clonotype. The chain carries TRBV20-1 and TRBJ2-1; D is perhaps TRBD2 (5 bases). V was cut by 3 bases and J by 9 bases, with 12 bases left in between. Germline V gene data show CDR1 as DFQATT and CDR2 as SNEGSKA (reference sequence). The CDR3 covers 12 residues. The CDR3 reads CSASGSSREQFF. The CDR3 DNA reads as TGCAGTGCTAGTGGGAGTTCCCGTGAGCAGTTCTTC.

The J gene is TRBJ1-5, the V gene TRBV12-3 or TRBV12-4; 7 bases fit TRBD1. The junction had 6 bases not matched to a gene; V was cut back by 6 bases and J by 4 bases. The CDR3 loop spans 14 amino acids. The CDR3 protein is CASRQGGLNQPQHF. For the CDR3, the DNA is TGTGCCAGCAGGCAGGGGGGCCTAAATCAGCCCCAGCATTTT.

This clonotype was counted between two and nine times. The chain has TRBV28 and TRBJ1-5, with D tentatively TRBD1 (6 bases). CDR3 size: 16 residues. Between the trimmed V and J ends, which lost 5 bases and 0 bases, there was a span of 14 bases. In germline, CDR1 is MDHEN, CDR2 SYDVKM. The CDR3 DNA reads as TGTGCCAGCAGTACCGAAAACAGGGATAGCAATCAGCCCCAGCATTTT. Its protein product is CASSTENRDSNQPQHF.

This clonotype occurred a few times. The chain is built from TRBV20-1 and TRBJ2-1, with D perhaps matching TRBD2 (5 bases). Per germline, CDR1 DFQATT and CDR2 SNEGSKA (reference sequence). The CDR3 totals 14 residues. Trimming pared 6 bases from V and 2 bases from J, leaving 14 bases between. The DNA of the CDR3 is TGCAGTGCCAGTTGGCTAGCACCCTACAATGAGCAGTTCTTC. The encoded protein is CSASWLAPYNEQFF.

This clonotype has a single count. This chain joins TRBV7-3 and TRBJ2-1; 9 nucleotides agree with TRBD2. The CDR3 runs to 16 residues. The junction had 11 bases not matched to a gene; V was cut back by 5 bases and J by 6 bases. The germline V gene encodes CDR1 SGHTA and CDR2 FQGTGA. The CDR3 region has the DNA TGTGCCAGCAGCCCCAGCGGTAGCGGGAGTCTCAATGAGCAGTTCTTC. It encodes CASSPSGSGSLNEQFF.